This record looks at one T cell receptor (beta chain) sequence and its context. Its antigen is currently unknown. This CDR3 is 14 amino acids long. V lost 7 bases to trimming and J lost 1 base, with 13 bases between them. The germline CDR1 and CDR2 sequences are ENHRY and SYGVKD. Primed by a sample-barcoded 5' primer and a J-beta primer mix, a second PCR proceeded for roughly 7 to 11 cycles. TCRdb fed the 5' RACE reads into MiXCR, producing one record per CDR3 protein. The table has 500,000 to 700,000 distinct CDR3 sequences, approximately 30% seen once. These data are taken from a study of blood T cells in healthy people across ages. Study results and caveats: There was a strong correlation between TCR beta diversity and naive T cell percentage.

The receptor was derived from an elderly woman in good health. Material for sequencing was blood. The chain links TRBV10-3 to TRBJ1-1; a weak D match, TRBD1 (5 bases). The CDR3: CAITRQGGNTEAFF. As DNA, the CDR3 is TGTGCCATCACACGCCAGGGCGGGAACACTGAAGCTTTCTTT.